This T cell receptor (beta chain) emerged from a study of T cell repertoires in cytomegalovirus infection. Study details: CMV epitopes in the study were HLA-C-restricted (recently identified) and HLA-B-restricted (well studied). CMV infection plus the matching HLA type was flagged by public TCR beta signatures. Findings and limits, study-wide: HLA-C-restricted TCR beta clonotypes specific for CMV led the ex vivo response. Carriers of CMV plus the relevant HLA were identified by cumulative public TCR beta family frequency.

This clonotype was seen only once. What it binds is unknown. TCRdb recomputed calls from the reads with MiXCR, one row per CDR3 protein. The table has under 300,000 distinct CDR3 sequences, roughly a fifth seen once. Germline CDR1 MNHGY, CDR2 SAAAGT. This CDR3 is built from 15 residues. V shed 4 bases and J shed 9 bases, with 19 bases lying between them. V gene TRBV6-8 combines with J gene TRBJ2-1; D call uncertain. The sequence was obtained from a human donor in good health (CMV status not recorded). Some clones in this sample may be carry-over from other donors' samples. The starting material was cultured PBMCs, obtained from culture after CMV antigen stimulation. The CDR3 DNA reads as TGTGCCAGCAGTTCCAACGGAGACGAATCCGGTGAGCAGTTCTTC. This gives the protein CASSSNGDESGEQFF.